Described below is a single T cell receptor (beta chain) sequence and its context. Using immunoSEQ multiplex PCR, the repertoire was profiled, and TCRdb retains in-frame clones only, with some absent. The profile shows about 46,000 clones, 75% to 90% of them singletons. The data originate from a study of blood T cell repertoires in COVID-19. The length of the CDR3 is 14 residues. V was pared by 0 bases and J by 3 bases, with 8 bases between. CDR1 and CDR2 (germline): ENHRY, SYGVKD. Input material: peripheral blood. The V call is TRBV10-3, the J call TRBJ1-1, with D unresolved. The clonotype was recovered from a man in his sixties with acute or convalescent COVID-19. CDR3 nucleotides: TGTGCCATCAGTGAGTCGACTACAGACACTGAAGCTTTCTTT. It specifies CAISESTTDTEAFF.